This TCR beta chain came from a study of T cell responses to AZD1222 COVID-19 vaccine. Study results and caveats: Close to half of all spike-specific TCRs reportedly target regions of the variants that are unmutated.

Profiling relied on immunoSEQ multiplex PCR, and the TCRdb table lists in-frame clones only, not all of them. The profile covers some 120,000 clones, with just under 95% appearing a single time and over 2.5% taken by the ten largest. V dropped 1 base and J dropped 11 bases, with 12 bases sitting between them. Per germline, CDR1 LGHDT and CDR2 YNNKEL (reference sequence). The CDR3 spans 13 residues. As regards this clone: What it binds is unknown.

J is TRBJ2-4 and V is TRBV3-1 (or the pseudogene TRBV3-2), with D unresolved. This sequence was found in an adult in good health. Sample: peripheral blood, taken on day 0 of AZD1222 vaccination. As DNA, the CDR3 is TGTGCCAGCAGCCAAGGTCTAGGAGACCTTCAGTACTTC. This translates into CASSQGLGDLQYF.